Listed here are 25 T cell receptor beta chains from one sample, sequenced in a study of PD-1 blockade in mismatch repair-deficient tumors. TCRdb's table, derived via immunoSEQ multiplex PCR, lists solely in-frame clones and lacks some. The table lists roughly 10,000 clones, roughly 86% of them singletons. The antigens for these receptors are not known. Documented time point: roughly 10-day in vitro stimulation with candidate neoantigen peptide 2. Specimen: cells cultured in vitro, collected from a patient treated with pembrolizumab. The receptors stem from an adult with mismatch repair-deficient cancer.

The chain has TRBV15 and TRBJ1-4; 11 bases are shared with TRBD1. Losses at the gene ends were 8 bases for V and 8 bases for J; bases not matched to a gene: 13. This CDR3 spans 16 amino acids. Germline V gives CDR1 LNHNV, CDR2 YYDKDF (reference sequence). The CDR3 sequence: CATSRPDRGPGEKLFF. Written as DNA, the CDR3 is TGTGCCACCTCCCGCCCGGACAGGGGGCCAGGGGAAAAACTGTTTTTT.

V is TRBV9 and J is TRBJ2-7; 10 bases are shared with TRBD1. V lost 3 bases and J lost 2; bases outside the gene matches: 5. The CDR3 runs to 15 residues. CDR1 is SGDLS, CDR2 YYNGEE, per germline. CDR3 in DNA: TGTGCCAGCAGCGAGGGACAGGGGATCCCCTACGAGCAGTACTTC. Translated, it gives CASSEGQGIPYEQYF.

The rearrangement links TRBV7-8 to TRBJ2-1, with D hard to call. From germline, CDR1 is SGHVS and CDR2 FQNEAQ. This CDR3 is 13 amino acids long. V was cut by 4 bases and J by 2 bases, with 6 bases left in between. The CDR3 DNA follows: TGTGCCAGCAGCTCATCTACCTACAATGAGCAGTTCTTC. Encoded protein: CASSSSTYNEQFF.

The gene calls are TRBV28 and TRBJ1-1, with TRBD1 as a possible D gene (5 bases). CDR3 length: 14 amino acids. Trimming left V 5 bases short and J 2 bases short, with 12 bases between. The germline CDR1 and CDR2 sequences are MDHEN and SYDVKM. The CDR3 reads CASSRPTANTEAFF. In DNA form, the CDR3 reads TGTGCCAGCAGTCGACCGACAGCTAACACTGAAGCTTTCTTT.

The V gene is TRBV7-9, the J gene TRBJ2-5, with 9 bases fitting TRBD2. Trimming removed 4 bases from V and 5 bases from J; junction bases left unmatched: 8. The CDR3 is 15 amino acids. Germline V lookup: CDR1 SEHNR, CDR2 FQNEAQ (reference sequence). For the CDR3, the DNA is TGTGCCAGCAGCTCCCTAGCGGCGGGAGGGGAGACCCAGTACTTC. Its protein product is CASSSLAAGGETQYF.

The chain combines TRBV19 with TRBJ1-1, with D perhaps TRBD1 (5 bases). The CDR3 has 14 amino acids. Trimming removed 1 base at V and 2 bases at J, with 8 bases between. Germline-derived CDR1 and CDR2 are LNHDA and SQIVND (reference sequence). CDR3 sequence: CASSIGGGNTEAFF. DNA for the CDR3: TGTGCCAGTAGTATAGGTGGGGGAAACACTGAAGCTTTCTTT.

The J gene is TRBJ2-1, the V gene TRBV5-4; 8 bases are shared with TRBD2. CDR1 is SGHNT, CDR2 YYREEE, per germline (reference sequence). V lost 4 bases to trimming and J lost 4 bases; unmatched junction nucleotides: 4. The CDR3 loop spans 14 amino acids. CDR3 nucleotides: TGTGCCAGCAGCCCCTCTAGCGGGTACAATGAGCAGTTCTTC. It translates to CASSPSSGYNEQFF. Using reference TRBV5-4 and TRBJ2-1 for the parts outside the CDR3, the full variable domain is ETGVTQSPTHLIKTRGQQVTLRCSSQSGHNTVSWYQQALGQGPQFIFQYYREEENGRGNFPPRFSGLQFPNYSSELNVNALELDDSALYLCASSPSSGYNEQFFGPGTRLTVL.

The V call is TRBV6-6, the J call TRBJ2-7; 8 nucleotides match TRBD1. V shed 6 bases and J 1 base; nucleotides not matched to a gene: 11. This CDR3 is built from 16 residues. Germline CDR1 and CDR2: MNHNY and SVGAGI (reference sequence). The CDR3: CASRDTGTGLSYEQYF. Here the CDR3 DNA reads TGTGCCAGCAGAGACACCGGGACAGGACTGTCCTACGAGCAGTACTTC.

The chain uses TRBV28 and TRBJ2-2, with 12 bases fitting TRBD2. CDR3 length equals 18 residues. J was trimmed by 0 bases and V by 5 bases; bases with no gene match: 7. Germline assignment: CDR1 MDHEN and CDR2 SYDVKM. DNA of the CDR3: TGTGCCAGCAGTGCTTCTAGCGGGAGGGTCCCGAACACCGGGGAGCTGTTTTTT. It encodes CASSASSGRVPNTGELFF.

This clone was recorded once. The rearrangement joins TRBV28 to TRBJ2-3, with TRBD2 matching over 14 bases. Germline V gene lookup returns CDR1 MDHEN and CDR2 SYDVKM. The length of the CDR3 is 16 residues. V shed 4 bases and J 4 bases; nucleotides not matched to a gene: 4. CDR3 protein: CASSSGLAGDSDTQYF. In DNA form, the CDR3 reads TGTGCCAGCAGTTCGGGACTAGCGGGAGATTCAGATACGCAGTATTTT.

This rearrangement joins TRBV9 to TRBJ2-7; 8 nucleotides align to TRBD1. The CDR3 sequence is 14 residues long. V was clipped by 4 bases and J by 4 bases; unmatched bases: 7. Germline lookup yields CDR1 SGDLS and CDR2 YYNGEE. CDR3 sequence reads: CASSPGTGEYEQYF. The CDR3 region has the DNA TGTGCCAGCAGCCCCGGGACAGGAGAATACGAGCAGTACTTC.

This chain uses TRBV18 with TRBJ2-2, with a weak D call TRBD1 (6 bases). Trimming shortened V by 6 bases and J by 5 bases, and 16 bases separated the two germline ends. Germline CDR1 is KGHSH and CDR2 is LQKENI. This CDR3 comprises 15 residues. CDR3 sequence (DNA): TGTGCCAGCTCCCTGTGGACCCAGGGGACCGGGGAGCTGTTTTTT. Protein product: CASSLWTQGTGELFF. The complete variable domain, with remaining parts taken from reference TRBV18 and TRBJ2-2, reads NAGVMQNPRHLVRRRGQEARLRCSPMKGHSHVYWYRQLPEEGLKFMVYLQKENIIDESGMPKERFSAEFPKEGPSILRIQQVVRGDSAAYFCASSLWTQGTGELFFGEGSRLTVL.

This clone was seen a single time. V is TRBV5-1 and J is TRBJ1-1; tentatively, D is TRBD1 (6 bases). Looked up from germline, CDR1 is SGHRS and CDR2 is YFSETQ. V dropped 7 bases and J dropped 6 bases, with 25 bases sitting between them. The CDR3 spans 16 residues. The CDR3 loop reads CASFSSQGPSWAEAFF. The CDR3 DNA is TGCGCCAGCTTTAGTAGTCAGGGGCCTTCCTGGGCTGAAGCTTTCTTT. The whole variable domain, remainder taken from reference TRBV5-1 and TRBJ1-1, is KAGVTQTPRYLIKTRGQQVTLSCSPISGHRSVSWYQQTPGQGLQFLFEYFSETQRNKGNFPGRFSGRQFSNSRSEMNVSTLELGDSALYLCASFSSQGPSWAEAFFGQGTRLTVV.

The CDR3, as DNA: TGTGCCAGCAGAGTTCAGGGGGCGGTCGGGGAGCTGTTTTTT. Its translation: CASRVQGAVGELFF. The chain employs TRBV6-5 and TRBJ2-2; 8 nucleotides match TRBD1. The CDR3 loop spans 14 amino acids. The trim removed 6 bases at V and 7 bases at J, leaving 7 bases unmatched. CDR1 and CDR2 from the germline V gene are MNHEY and SVGAGI.

The rearrangement joins TRBV30 to TRBJ1-1, with 8 bases matching TRBD1. After removal of 2 bases from V and 3 bases from J, the junction contained 8 bases not matched to a gene. CDR3 length: 15 amino acids. CDR1 is GTSNPN and CDR2 is SVGIG in the germline V gene (reference sequence). The CDR3 nucleotides are TGTGCCTGGAGTAGAGACAGGGGCGACGACACTGAAGCTTTCTTT. It encodes CAWSRDRGDDTEAFF.

The chain uses TRBV7-6 and TRBJ1-5; D is undetermined. The CDR3 consists of 13 residues. The germline V and J ends were trimmed by 3 bases and 4 bases, with 7 bases remaining between them. Germline-derived CDR1 and CDR2 are SGHVS and FNYEAQ. CDR3 amino acids: CASSFSRNQPQHF. The CDR3 DNA reads TGTGCCAGCAGCTTCAGTAGGAATCAGCCCCAGCATTTT.

The chain couples TRBV27 to TRBJ2-7; TRBD2 agrees at 10 bases. V was clipped by 6 bases and J by 5 bases; unmatched bases: 19. Germline V lookup: CDR1 MNHEY, CDR2 SMNVEV (reference sequence). The CDR3 spans 18 residues. CDR3 residues: CASSQGSRGGLAKHEQYF. The CDR3 DNA is TGTGCCAGCAGCCAGGGGTCGAGGGGGGGACTAGCGAAGCACGAGCAGTACTTC.

The V gene is TRBV30, the J gene TRBJ1-5; the D gene is possibly TRBD1 (6 bases). The CDR3 contains 14 residues. V was trimmed by 0 bases and J by 7 bases, leaving 13 bases between them. Germline values: CDR1 GTSNPN, CDR2 SVGIG (reference sequence). This chain's CDR3 is CAWSVRGGAQPQHF. The CDR3 DNA reads as TGTGCCTGGAGTGTACGGGGGGGCGCCCAGCCCCAGCATTTT.

The chain employs TRBV28 and TRBJ1-5, with 8 bases identical to TRBD1. CDR3 length equals 18 residues. Germline lookup yields CDR1 MDHEN and CDR2 SYDVKM. Losses at the gene ends were 3 bases for V and 5 bases for J; bases not matched to a gene: 15. The chain's CDR3 is CASSFGQGRMGYYQPQHF. The DNA for the CDR3 is TGTGCCAGCAGTTTCGGACAGGGTCGGATGGGGTACTATCAGCCCCAGCATTTT.

V usage is TRBV14 and J usage is TRBJ2-2, with D possibly matching TRBD2 (5 bases). Germline V gene sequence: CDR1 SGHDN, CDR2 FVKESK. The germline V and J ends were trimmed by 2 bases and 4 bases, with 11 bases remaining between them. The CDR3 is 15 residues long. CDR3 sequence (DNA): TGTGCCAGCAGCCAATGTTGCGGGCCCACCGGGGAGCTGTTTTTT. This sequence encodes CASSQCCGPTGELFF.

In this sample, this clone turned up once. The chain recombines TRBV27 with TRBJ2-7; D not certain. Germline assignment: CDR1 MNHEY and CDR2 SMNVEV (reference sequence). There are 13 residues in the CDR3. The germline V and J ends were trimmed by 3 bases and 0 bases, with 6 bases remaining between them. The CDR3 sequence: CASSLRGSYEQYF. The CDR3 DNA is TGTGCCAGCAGTTTGAGAGGCTCCTACGAGCAGTACTTC.

CDR3 sequence (DNA): TGTGCCAGCAGCCCTCCGGAGGGGCCCTCCTACGAGCAGTACTTC. Its translation is CASSPPEGPSYEQYF. The V call is TRBV7-9, the J call TRBJ2-7; possible D gene TRBD2, 6 bases. This CDR3 has 15 residues. CDR1 is SEHNR and CDR2 is FQNEAQ in the germline V gene (reference sequence). V was pared by 5 bases and J by 0 bases, with 14 bases between.

The rearrangement uses TRBV7-3 and TRBJ2-1, with unresolved D. Trimming removed 2 bases at V and 11 bases at J, with 13 bases between. CDR1 is SGHTA, CDR2 FQGTGA, per germline. This CDR3 has 13 amino acids. In DNA form, the CDR3 reads TGTGCCAGCAGCTTAGAGGTTCAGTATAAGCAGTTCTTC. Amino acid sequence: CASSLEVQYKQFF.

The gene calls are TRBV28 and TRBJ2-6, with 7 bases lining up with TRBD1. The CDR3 has 16 residues. Trimming removed 6 bases from V and 1 base from J; junction bases left unmatched: 6. Germline V CDR1 and CDR2: MDHEN, SYDVKM. The CDR3 DNA sequence: TGTGCCAGCAGGACAGGGACGCCATCTGGGGCCAACGTCCTGACTTTC. Its translation: CASRTGTPSGANVLTF.

The V call is TRBV9, the J call TRBJ1-2; TRBD1 is a possible D gene (6 bases). Looked up from germline, CDR1 is SGDLS and CDR2 is YYNGEE. The CDR3 has 14 residues. V lost 4 bases and J lost 3, with 13 bases in between. CDR3 sequence reads: CASSKRDTDYGYTF. The CDR3 DNA reads as TGTGCCAGCAGCAAACGGGACACAGACTATGGCTACACCTTC.